Given below is one T cell receptor (beta chain) in context. The table came from immunoSEQ multiplex PCR; TCRdb's copy has only in-frame clones and leaves some out. Of roughly 220,000 clones in the sample, over 75% are singletons; the top ten hold 3% to 3.5%. Adults between roughly 18 and 95 years of age took part from about two dozen US areas. This sample is drawn from a study of blood T cell repertoires in COVID-19. In the study overall: Sources were T cells, B-cell-depleted T cells, or PBMCs; the material itself was cDNA or gDNA.

In germline, CDR1 is LNHDA, CDR2 SQIVND (reference sequence). With 7 bases clipped from V and 4 bases from J, the junction kept 9 bases outside the gene matches. The CDR3 runs 14 residues. The sequence was collected from a woman aged 18-35 years in a cohort exposed to, infected with or recovered from COVID-19 (not recorded which). The chain has TRBV19 and TRBJ1-2; 7 bases are a match to TRBD1. The sample comprised PBMCs or T cells enriched from blood (not recorded which). This CDR3 is CASNGGGQAYGYTF. As DNA, the CDR3 is TGTGCCAGTAACGGGGGAGGACAGGCCTATGGCTACACCTTC.